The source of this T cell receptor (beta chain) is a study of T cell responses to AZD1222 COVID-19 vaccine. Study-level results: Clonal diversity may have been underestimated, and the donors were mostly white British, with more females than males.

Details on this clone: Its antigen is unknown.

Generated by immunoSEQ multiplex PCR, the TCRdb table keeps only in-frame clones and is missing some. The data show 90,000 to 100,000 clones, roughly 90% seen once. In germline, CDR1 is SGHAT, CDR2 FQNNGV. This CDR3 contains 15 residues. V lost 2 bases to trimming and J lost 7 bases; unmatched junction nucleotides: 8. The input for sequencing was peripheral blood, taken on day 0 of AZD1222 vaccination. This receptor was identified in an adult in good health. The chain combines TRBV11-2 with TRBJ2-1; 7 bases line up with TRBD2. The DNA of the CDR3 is TGTGCCAGCAGCTTAATTGCGGGCGGGAGTAATGAGCAGTTCTTC. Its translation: CASSLIAGGSNEQFF. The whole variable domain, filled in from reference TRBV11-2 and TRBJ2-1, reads EAGVAQSPRYKIIEKRQSVAFWCNPISGHATLYWYQQILGQGPKLLIQFQNNGVVDDSQLPKDRFSAERLKGVDSTLKIQPAKLEDSAVYLCASSLIAGGSNEQFFGPGTRLTVL.